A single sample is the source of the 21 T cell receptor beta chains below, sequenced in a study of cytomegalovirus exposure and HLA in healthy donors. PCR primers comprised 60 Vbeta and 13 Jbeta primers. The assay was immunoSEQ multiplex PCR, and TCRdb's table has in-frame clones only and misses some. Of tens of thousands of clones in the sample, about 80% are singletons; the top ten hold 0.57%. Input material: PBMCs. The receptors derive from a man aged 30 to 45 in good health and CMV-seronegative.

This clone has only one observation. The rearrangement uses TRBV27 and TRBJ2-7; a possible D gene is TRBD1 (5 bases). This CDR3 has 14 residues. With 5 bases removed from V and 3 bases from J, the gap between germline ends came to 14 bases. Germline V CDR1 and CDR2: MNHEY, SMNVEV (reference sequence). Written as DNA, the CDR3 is TGTGCCAGCAGTGTAAGGTCAGGGTACTACGAGCAGTACGTC. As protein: CASSVRSGYYEQYV.

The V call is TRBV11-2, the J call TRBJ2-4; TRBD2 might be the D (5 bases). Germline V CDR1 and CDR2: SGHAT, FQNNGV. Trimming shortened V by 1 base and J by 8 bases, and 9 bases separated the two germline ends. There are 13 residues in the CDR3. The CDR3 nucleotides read TGTGCCAGCAGCTTAGCTCCGGAGGACATTCAGTACTTC. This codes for CASSLAPEDIQYF.

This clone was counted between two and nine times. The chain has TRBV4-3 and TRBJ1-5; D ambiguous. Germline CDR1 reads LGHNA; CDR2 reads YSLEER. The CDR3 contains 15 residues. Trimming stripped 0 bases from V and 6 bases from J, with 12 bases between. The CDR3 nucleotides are TGCGCCAGCAGCCAAGAAGGAGGGAGAAGTCAGCCCCAGCATTTT. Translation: CASSQEGGRSQPQHF.

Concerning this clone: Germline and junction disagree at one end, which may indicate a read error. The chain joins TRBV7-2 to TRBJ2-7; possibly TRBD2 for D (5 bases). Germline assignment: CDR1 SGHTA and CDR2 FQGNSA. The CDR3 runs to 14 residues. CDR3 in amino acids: CASSLVRVSSEQYF. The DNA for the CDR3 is TGTGCCAGCAGCTTAGTGCGGGTCTCCTCCGAGCAGTACTTC.

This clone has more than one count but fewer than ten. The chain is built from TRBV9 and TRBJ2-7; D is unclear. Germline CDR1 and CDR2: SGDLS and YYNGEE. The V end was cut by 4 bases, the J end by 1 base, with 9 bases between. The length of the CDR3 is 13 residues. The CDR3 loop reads CASSPTVSYEQYF. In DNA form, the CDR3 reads TGTGCCAGCAGCCCCACAGTTTCCTACGAGCAGTACTTC.

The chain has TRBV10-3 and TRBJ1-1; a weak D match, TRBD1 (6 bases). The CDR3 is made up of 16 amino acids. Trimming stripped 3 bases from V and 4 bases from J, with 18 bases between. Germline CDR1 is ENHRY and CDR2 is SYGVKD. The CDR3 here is CAISDLAGVGGTEAFF. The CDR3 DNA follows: TGTGCCATCAGTGACTTGGCAGGGGTAGGGGGCACTGAAGCTTTCTTT.

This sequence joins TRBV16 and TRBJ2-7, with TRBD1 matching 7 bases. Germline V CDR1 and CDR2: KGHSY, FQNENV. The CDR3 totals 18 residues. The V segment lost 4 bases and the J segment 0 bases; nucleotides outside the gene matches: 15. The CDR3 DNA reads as TGTGCCAGCAGCCCAATTCGGGCGAACAGGGGAAGCTCCTACGAGCAGTACTTC. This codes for CASSPIRANRGSSYEQYF.

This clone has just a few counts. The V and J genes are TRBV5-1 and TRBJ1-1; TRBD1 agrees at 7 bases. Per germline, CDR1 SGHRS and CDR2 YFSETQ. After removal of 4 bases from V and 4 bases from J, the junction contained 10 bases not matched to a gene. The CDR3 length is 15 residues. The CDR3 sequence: CASSELQGSGTEAFF. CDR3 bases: TGCGCCAGCAGCGAACTACAGGGGAGCGGCACTGAAGCTTTCTTT.

This CDR3 reads CASSLAGGDGYTF. CDR3 sequence (DNA): TGTGCCAGCAGCTTGGCGGGGGGAGATGGCTACACCTTC. The rearrangement links TRBV5-4 to TRBJ1-2, with D perhaps TRBD1 (5 bases). Germline CDR1 is SGHNT and CDR2 is YYREEE (reference sequence). The V and J ends lost 0 bases and 6 bases respectively, with 9 bases between them. The CDR3 is 13 residues long.

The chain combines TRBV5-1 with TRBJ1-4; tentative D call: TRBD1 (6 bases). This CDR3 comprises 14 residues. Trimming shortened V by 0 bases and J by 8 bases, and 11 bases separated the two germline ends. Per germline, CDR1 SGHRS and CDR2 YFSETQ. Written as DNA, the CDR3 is TGCGCCAGCAGCTTGGCAGGGGCGCACGAAAAACTGTTTTTT. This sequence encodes CASSLAGAHEKLFF.

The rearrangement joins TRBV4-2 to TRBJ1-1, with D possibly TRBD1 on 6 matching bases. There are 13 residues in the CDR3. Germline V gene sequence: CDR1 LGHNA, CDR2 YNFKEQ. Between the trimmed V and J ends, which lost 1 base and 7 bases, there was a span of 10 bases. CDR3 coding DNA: TGTGCCAGCAGCCAAGGGACAGATTTTGAAGCTTTCTTT. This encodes CASSQGTDFEAFF.

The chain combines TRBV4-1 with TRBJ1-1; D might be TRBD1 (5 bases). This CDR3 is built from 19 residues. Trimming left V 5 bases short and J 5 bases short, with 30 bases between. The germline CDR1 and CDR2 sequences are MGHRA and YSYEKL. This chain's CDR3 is CASSSPRVEGQGGRTEAFF. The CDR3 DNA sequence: TGCGCCAGCAGCTCCCCTCGCGTCGAGGGGCAGGGAGGGAGGACTGAAGCTTTCTTT.

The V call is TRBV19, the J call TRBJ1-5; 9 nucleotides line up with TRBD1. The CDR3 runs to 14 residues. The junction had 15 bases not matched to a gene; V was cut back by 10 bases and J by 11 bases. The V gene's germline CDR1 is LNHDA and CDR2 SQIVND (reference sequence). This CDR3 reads CATLSGQGHGSQHF. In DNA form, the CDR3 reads TGTGCCACCCTATCGGGACAGGGACATGGGTCCCAGCATTTT.

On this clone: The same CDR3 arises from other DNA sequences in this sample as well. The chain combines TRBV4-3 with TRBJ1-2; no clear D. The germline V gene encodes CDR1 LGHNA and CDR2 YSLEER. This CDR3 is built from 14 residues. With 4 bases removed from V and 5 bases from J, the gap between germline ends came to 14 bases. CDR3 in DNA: TGCGCCAGCAGCCCGGAAAGGGTAGCGTATGGCTACACCTTC. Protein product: CASSPERVAYGYTF.

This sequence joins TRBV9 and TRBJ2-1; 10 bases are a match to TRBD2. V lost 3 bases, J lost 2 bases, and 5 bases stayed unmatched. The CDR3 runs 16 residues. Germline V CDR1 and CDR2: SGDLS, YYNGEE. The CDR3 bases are TGTGCCAGCAGCGCCGGACTAGCGGTTCCCTACAATGAGCAGTTCTTC. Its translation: CASSAGLAVPYNEQFF.

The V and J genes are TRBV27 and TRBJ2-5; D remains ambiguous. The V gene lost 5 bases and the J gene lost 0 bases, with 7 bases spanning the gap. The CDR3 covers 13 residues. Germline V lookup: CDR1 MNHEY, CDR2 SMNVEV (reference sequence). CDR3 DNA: TGTGCCAGCAGTCCCCTCTACCAAGAGACCCAGTACTTC. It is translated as CASSPLYQETQYF.

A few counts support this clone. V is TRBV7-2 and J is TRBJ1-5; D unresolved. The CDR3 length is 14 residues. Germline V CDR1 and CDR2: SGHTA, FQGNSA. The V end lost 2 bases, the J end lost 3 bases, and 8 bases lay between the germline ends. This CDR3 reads CASSLSSVNQPQHF. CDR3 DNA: TGTGCCAGCAGCTTATCTTCTGTCAATCAGCCCCAGCATTTT. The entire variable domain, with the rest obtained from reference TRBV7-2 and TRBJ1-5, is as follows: GAGVSQSPSNKVTEKGKDVELRCDPISGHTALYWYRQSLGQGLEFLIYFQGNSAPDKSGLPSDRFSAERTGGSVSTLTIQRTQQEDSAVYLCASSLSSVNQPQHFGDGTRLSIL.

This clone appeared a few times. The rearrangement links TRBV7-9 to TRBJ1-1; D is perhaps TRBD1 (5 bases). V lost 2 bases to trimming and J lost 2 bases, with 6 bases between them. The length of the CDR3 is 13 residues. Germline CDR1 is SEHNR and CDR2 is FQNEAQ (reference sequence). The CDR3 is CASSLQGNTEAFF. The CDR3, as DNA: TGTGCCAGCAGCTTACAGGGAAACACTGAAGCTTTCTTT.

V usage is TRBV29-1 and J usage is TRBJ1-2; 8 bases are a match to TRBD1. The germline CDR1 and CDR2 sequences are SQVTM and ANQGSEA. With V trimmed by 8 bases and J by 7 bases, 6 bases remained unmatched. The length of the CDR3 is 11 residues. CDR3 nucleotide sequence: TGCAGCACTCAGGGGGCAGGTGGCTACACCTTC. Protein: CSTQGAGGYTF. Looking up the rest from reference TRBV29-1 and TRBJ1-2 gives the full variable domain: SAVISQKPSRDICQRGTSLTIQCQVDSQVTMMFWYRQQPGQSLTLIATANQGSEATYESGFVIDKFPISRPNLTFSTLTVSNMSPEDSSIYLCSTQGAGGYTFGSGTRLTVV.

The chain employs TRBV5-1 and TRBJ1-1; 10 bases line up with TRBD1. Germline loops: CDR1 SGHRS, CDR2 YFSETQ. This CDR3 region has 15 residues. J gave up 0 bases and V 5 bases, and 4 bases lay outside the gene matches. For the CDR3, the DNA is TGCGCCAGCAGACCGACAGGGGGCATGAACACTGAAGCTTTCTTT. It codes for CASRPTGGMNTEAFF.

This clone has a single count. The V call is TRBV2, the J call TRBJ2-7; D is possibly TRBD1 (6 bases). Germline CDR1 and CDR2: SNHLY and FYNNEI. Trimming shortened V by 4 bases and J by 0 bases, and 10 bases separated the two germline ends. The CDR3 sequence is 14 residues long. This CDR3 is CASSVQGHSYEQYV. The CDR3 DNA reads TGTGCCAGCAGTGTCCAGGGGCACTCCTACGAGCAGTACGTC.